This T cell receptor beta chain was identified in a study of T cells in Graves' hyperthyroidism and ophthalmopathy. Amplification of TCR beta CDR3 regions used RNA as the template. HTBI primers were the set used in a first-round RT-PCR of the TCR CDR3. TCRdb ran MiXCR on the multiplex PCR reads and lists one entry per CDR3 protein. The sample records about 510,000 distinct CDR3 sequences, roughly 45% being singletons. This clonotype was picked up many times. Antigen: not known. Study-wide results and limits: Blood also showed most of the thyroid clonotypes that were expanded above 0.001.

This CDR3 contains 16 residues. Trimming removed 0 bases at V and 1 base at J, with 9 bases between. The germline CDR1 and CDR2 sequences are WNHNN and SYGVQD (reference sequence). This clonotype originated in an adult woman with Graves' disease, either hyperthyroidism or ophthalmopathy (not recorded which). The genes are TRBV10-1 and TRBJ2-2, with D perhaps TRBD1 (5 bases). Sequenced: peripheral blood or thyroid tissue (not recorded which). CDR3 sequence (DNA): TGCGCCAGCAGTGAGTCAGGGGTGAAGAACACCGGGGAGCTGTTTTTT. Protein: CASSESGVKNTGELFF.